This T cell receptor beta chain came from a study of blood T cells in healthy people across ages. Study results and limitations: Higher diversity and more naive CD4+ cells were features of long-lived donors, compared to aged donors. Naive and antigen-experienced cells were not separated, limiting conclusive comparison.

V lost 2 bases to trimming and J lost 9 bases, with 20 bases between them. The CDR3 has 15 residues. Germline V gene data show CDR1 as SQVTM and CDR2 as ANQGSEA. Together with a sample-barcoded 5' primer, a J-beta primer mix was included in a second PCR lasting roughly 7 to 11 cycles. Carrying 12 random nucleotides, a template-switch adaptor labeled each individual cDNA molecule. TCRdb reanalysed the 5' RACE reads using MiXCR and keeps one entry per CDR3 protein. The top ten clones hold roughly a fifth of a sample with about a million distinct CDR3 sequences, around 54% of them seen once. As to this clonotype: Its matching antigen is unknown.

Sequenced input: blood. This clonotype was obtained from an older woman in good health. The chain links TRBV29-1 to TRBJ2-1, with D perhaps TRBD1 or TRBD2 (5 bases each). The CDR3 coding sequence is TGCAGCGTTGAAACGCCGGGATTGACGGGGCCTGAGCAGTTCTTC. Translation gives CSVETPGLTGPEQFF.